A single sample is the source of the 4 T cell receptor beta chains below, sequenced in a study of regulatory T cells in long-lasting Graves disease. Arm-PCR of CDR3 regions and iRepertoire HTBI primers were used to build TCR beta libraries. TCRdb passed the multiplex PCR reads through MiXCR, listing each CDR3 protein once. Found here are more than 400,000 distinct CDR3 sequences, about 15% of them singletons; the top ten hold over 8.5%. Specified time point: newly diagnosed GD, antithyroid drugs for less than 3 months. Extracted PBMC RNA gave rise to the TCR library. The same sample was also used in a study of T cells in Graves' hyperthyroidism and ophthalmopathy.

The material was peripheral blood mononuclear cells (PBMCs), obtained at new diagnosis, from a patient treated with antithyroid drugs. The receptors were sampled from a woman aged 25 to 45 with Graves disease.

The table lists this clonotype with many counts. This chain connects TRBV10-3 to TRBJ2-6; no definite D call. V lost 4 bases, J lost 4 bases, and 11 bases lay in between. In germline, CDR1 is ENHRY, CDR2 SYGVKD. The CDR3 is made up of 15 amino acids. In DNA, the CDR3 is TGTGCCATCAGTGCCCCCCGCTCCGGGGCCAACGTCCTGACTTTC. Encoded protein: CAISAPRSGANVLTF.

This clonotype was seen repeatedly, ten times or more. This sequence joins TRBV9 and TRBJ2-1, with 9 bases lining up with TRBD2. Germline loops: CDR1 SGDLS, CDR2 YYNGEE. J was trimmed by 6 bases and V by 0 bases; bases with no gene match: 10. CDR3 length: 17 residues. The CDR3 DNA reads as TGTGCCAGCAGCGTAGGTGGGCGGGAGGGCCCCCCCAATGAGCAGTTCTTC. Its protein is CASSVGGREGPPNEQFF.

This clonotype was seen only a few times. The chain recombines TRBV20-1 with TRBJ1-2, with 9 bases lining up with TRBD1. The germline V gene encodes CDR1 DFQATT and CDR2 SNEGSKA (reference sequence). V shed 4 bases, J shed 8 bases, and the junction held 5 bases outside the gene matches. The CDR3 loop spans 12 amino acids. The DNA for the CDR3 is TGCAGTGCTACCGGACAGGGGTTAGGCTACACCTTC. Its protein product is CSATGQGLGYTF.

This clonotype was detected many times. The chain has TRBV3-1 and TRBJ2-7; D gene uncertain. Germline lookup yields CDR1 LGHDT and CDR2 YNNKEL (reference sequence). Trimming removed 5 bases from V and 1 base from J, with 12 bases in between. The CDR3 sequence is 14 residues long. The CDR3: CASSGIGYSYEQYF. CDR3 nucleotides: TGTGCCAGCAGCGGGATAGGATATTCCTACGAGCAGTACTTC.